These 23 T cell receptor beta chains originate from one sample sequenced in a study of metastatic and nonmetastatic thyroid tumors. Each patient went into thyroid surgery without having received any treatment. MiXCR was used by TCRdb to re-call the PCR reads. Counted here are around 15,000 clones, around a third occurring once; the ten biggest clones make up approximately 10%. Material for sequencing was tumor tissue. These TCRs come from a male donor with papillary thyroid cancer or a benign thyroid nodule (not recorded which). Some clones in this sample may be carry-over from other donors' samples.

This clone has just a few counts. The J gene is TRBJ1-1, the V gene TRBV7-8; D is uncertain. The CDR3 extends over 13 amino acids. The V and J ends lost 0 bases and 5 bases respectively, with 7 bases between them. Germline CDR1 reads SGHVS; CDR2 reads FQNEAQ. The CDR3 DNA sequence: TGTGCCAGCAGCTTAGCGGAGAGGACTGAAGCTTTCTTT. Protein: CASSLAERTEAFF. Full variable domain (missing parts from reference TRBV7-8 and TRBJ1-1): GAGVSQSPRYKVAKRGQDVALRCDPISGHVSLFWYQQALGQGPEFLTYFQNEAQLDKSGLPSDRFFAERPEGSVSTLKIQRTQQEDSAVYLCASSLAERTEAFFGQGTRLTVV.

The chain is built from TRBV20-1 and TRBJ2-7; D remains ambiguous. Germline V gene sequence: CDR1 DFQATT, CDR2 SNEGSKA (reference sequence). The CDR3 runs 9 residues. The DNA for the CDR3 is TGCTGTGTTAGCTACGAGCAGTACTTC. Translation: CCVSYEQYF.

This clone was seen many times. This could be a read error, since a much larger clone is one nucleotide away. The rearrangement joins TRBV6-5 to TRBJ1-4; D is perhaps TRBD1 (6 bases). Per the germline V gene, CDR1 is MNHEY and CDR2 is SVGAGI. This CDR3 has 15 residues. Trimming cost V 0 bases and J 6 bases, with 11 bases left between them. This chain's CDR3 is CASSYSSGVHEKLFF. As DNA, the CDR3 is TGTGCCAGCAGTTACTCGTCAGGGGTTCATGAAAAACTGTTTTTT.

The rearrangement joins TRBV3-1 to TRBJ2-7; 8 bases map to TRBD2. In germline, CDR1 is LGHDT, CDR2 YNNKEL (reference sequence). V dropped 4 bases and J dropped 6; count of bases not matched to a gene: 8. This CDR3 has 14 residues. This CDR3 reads CASSPTSGPSEQYF. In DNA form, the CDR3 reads TGTGCCAGCAGCCCTACTAGCGGTCCCTCCGAGCAGTACTTC.

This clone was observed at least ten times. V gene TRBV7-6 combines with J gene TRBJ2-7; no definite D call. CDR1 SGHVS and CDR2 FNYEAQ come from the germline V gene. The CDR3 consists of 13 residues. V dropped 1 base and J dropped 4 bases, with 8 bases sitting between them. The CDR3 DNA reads TGTGCCAGCAGCTTAGAGGGAAATTACGAGCAGTACTTC. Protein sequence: CASSLEGNYEQYF.

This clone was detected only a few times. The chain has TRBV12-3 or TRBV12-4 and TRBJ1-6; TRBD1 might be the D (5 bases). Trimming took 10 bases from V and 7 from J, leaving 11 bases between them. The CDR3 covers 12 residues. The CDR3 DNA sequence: TGTGCCATCAGCCCAGGGAATTCACCCCTCCACTTT. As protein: CAISPGNSPLHF.

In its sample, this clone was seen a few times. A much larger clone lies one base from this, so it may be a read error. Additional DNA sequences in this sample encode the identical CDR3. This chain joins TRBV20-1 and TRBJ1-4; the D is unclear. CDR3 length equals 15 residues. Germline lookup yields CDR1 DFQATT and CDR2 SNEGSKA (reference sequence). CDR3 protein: CSARDPGRLNEKLFF. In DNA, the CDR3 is TGCAGCGCTAGAGATCCAGGAAGACTTAATGAAAAACTGTTTTTT.

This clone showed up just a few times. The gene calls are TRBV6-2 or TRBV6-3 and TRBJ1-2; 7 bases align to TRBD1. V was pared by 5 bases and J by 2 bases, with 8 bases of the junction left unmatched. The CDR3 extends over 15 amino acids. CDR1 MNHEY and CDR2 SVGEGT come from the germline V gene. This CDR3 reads CASSPRTGTNYGYTF. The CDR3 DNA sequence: TGTGCCAGCAGTCCGAGGACAGGAACCAACTATGGCTACACCTTC.

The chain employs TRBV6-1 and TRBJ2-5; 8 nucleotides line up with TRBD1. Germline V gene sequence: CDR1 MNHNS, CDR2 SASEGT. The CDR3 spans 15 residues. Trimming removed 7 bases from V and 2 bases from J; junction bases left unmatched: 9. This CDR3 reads CASKRGQGLQETQYF. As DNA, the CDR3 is TGTGCCAGCAAGCGCGGACAGGGCCTACAAGAGACCCAGTACTTC.

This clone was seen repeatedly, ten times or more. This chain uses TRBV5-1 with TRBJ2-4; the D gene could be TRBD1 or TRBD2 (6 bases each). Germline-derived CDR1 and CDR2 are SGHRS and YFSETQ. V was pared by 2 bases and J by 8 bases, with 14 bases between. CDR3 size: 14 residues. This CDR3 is CASSFRGQGDIQYF. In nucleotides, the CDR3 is TGCGCCAGCAGCTTCCGGGGGCAAGGAGACATTCAGTACTTC.

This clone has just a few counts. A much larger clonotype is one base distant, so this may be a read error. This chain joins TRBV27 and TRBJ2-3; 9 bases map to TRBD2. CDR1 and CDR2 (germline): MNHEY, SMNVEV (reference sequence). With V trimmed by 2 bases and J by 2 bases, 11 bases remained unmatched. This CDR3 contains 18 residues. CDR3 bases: TGTGCCAGCAGTTTACGTTCTAGCGGGATCTCTCTCACAGATACGCAGTATTTT. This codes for CASSLRSSGISLTDTQYF.

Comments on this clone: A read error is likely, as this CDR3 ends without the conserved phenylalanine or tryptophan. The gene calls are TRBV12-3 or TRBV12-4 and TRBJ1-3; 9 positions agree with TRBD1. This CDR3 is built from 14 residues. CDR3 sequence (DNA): TGTGCCAGCAGGCGGGACAGGGAGGGAAAGACCATATATATT. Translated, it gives CASRRDREGKTIYI.

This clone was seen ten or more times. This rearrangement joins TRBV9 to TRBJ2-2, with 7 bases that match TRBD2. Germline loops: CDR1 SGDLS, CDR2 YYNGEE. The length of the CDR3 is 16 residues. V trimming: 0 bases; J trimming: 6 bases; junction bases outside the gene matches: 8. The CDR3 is CASSVVGQGGSGELFF. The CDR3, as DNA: TGTGCCAGCAGCGTAGTGGGCCAGGGAGGGTCCGGGGAGCTGTTTTTT.

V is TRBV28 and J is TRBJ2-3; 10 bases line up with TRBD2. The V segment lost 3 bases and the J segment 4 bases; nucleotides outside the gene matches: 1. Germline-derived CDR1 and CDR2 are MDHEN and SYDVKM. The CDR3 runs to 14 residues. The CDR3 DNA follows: TGTGCCAGCAGTTTTAGCGGGAGGCCAGATACGCAGTATTTT. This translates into CASSFSGRPDTQYF.

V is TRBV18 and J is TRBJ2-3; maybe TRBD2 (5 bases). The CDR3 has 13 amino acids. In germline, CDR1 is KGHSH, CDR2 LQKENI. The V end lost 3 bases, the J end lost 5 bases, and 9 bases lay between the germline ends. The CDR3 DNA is TGTGCCAGCTCACCTGGGAGAAGAGATACGCAGTATTTT. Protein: CASSPGRRDTQYF.

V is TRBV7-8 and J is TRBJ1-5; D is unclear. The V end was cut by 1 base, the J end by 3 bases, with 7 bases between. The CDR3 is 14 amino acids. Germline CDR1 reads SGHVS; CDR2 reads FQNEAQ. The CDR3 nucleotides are TGTGCCAGCAGCTTAGGGGGAAACAATCAGCCCCAGCATTTT. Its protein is CASSLGGNNQPQHF.

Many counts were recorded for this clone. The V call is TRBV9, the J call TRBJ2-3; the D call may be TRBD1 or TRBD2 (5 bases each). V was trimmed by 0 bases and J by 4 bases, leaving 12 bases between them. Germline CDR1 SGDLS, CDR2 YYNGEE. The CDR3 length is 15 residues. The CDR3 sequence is CASSVAQRGADTQYF. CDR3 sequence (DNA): TGTGCCAGCAGCGTAGCCCAGCGAGGGGCAGATACGCAGTATTTT.

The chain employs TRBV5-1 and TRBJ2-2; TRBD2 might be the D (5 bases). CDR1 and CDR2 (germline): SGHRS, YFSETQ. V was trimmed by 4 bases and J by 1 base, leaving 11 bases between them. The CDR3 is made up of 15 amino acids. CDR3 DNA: TGCGCCAGCAGCCCCTCCGGGGAGAACACCGGGGAGCTGTTTTTT. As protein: CASSPSGENTGELFF.

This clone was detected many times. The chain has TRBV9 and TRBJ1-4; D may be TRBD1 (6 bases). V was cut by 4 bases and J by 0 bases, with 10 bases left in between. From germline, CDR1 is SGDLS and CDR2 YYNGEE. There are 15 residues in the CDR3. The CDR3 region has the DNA TGTGCCAGCAGCTTAGGACAGTCAACTAATGAAAAACTGTTTTTT. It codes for CASSLGQSTNEKLFF.

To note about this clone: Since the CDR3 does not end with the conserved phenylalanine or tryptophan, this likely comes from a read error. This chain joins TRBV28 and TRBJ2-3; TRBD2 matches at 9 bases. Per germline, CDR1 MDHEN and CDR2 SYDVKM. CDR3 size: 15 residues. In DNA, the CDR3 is TGTGCCAGCAGTTTGCCTAGCGGGAACACAGAGACGCAGTATATT. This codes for CASSLPSGNTETQYI.

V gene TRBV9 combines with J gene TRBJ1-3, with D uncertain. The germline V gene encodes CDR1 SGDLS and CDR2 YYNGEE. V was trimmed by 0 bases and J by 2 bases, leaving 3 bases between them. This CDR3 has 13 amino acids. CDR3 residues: CASSVGPGNTIYF. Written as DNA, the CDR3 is TGTGCCAGCAGCGTAGGTCCTGGAAACACCATATATTTT.

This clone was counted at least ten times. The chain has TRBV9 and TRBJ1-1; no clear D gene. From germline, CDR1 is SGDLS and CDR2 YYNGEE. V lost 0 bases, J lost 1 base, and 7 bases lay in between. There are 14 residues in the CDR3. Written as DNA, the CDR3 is TGTGCCAGCAGCGTAGTAGTGGGGAACACTGAAGCTTTCTTT. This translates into CASSVVVGNTEAFF. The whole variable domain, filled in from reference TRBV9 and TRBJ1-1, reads DSGVTQTPKHLITATGQRVTLRCSPRSGDLSVYWYQQSLDQGLQFLIQYYNGEERAKGNILERFSAQQFPDLHSELNLSSLELGDSALYFCASSVVVGNTEAFFGQGTRLTVV.

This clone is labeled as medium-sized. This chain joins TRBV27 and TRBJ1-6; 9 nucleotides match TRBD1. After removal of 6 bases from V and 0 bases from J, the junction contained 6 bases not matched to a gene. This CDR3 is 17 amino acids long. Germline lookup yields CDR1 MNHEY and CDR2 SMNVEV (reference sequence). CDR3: CASRTQGASSYNSPLHF. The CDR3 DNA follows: TGTGCCAGCAGGACACAGGGGGCCAGCTCCTATAATTCACCCCTCCACTTT.